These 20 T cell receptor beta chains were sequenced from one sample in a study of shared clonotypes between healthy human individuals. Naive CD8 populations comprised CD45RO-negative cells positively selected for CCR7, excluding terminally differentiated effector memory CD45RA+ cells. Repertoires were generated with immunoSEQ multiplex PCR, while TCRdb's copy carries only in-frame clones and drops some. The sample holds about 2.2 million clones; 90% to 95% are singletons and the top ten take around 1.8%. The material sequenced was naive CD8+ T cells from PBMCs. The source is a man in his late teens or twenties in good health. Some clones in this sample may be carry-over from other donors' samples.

Here the CDR3 DNA reads TGCAGCGTCCAAGGACTAGCGGGAGTGAACGAGCAGTACTTC. Its translation is CSVQGLAGVNEQYF. The chain joins TRBV29-1 to TRBJ2-7; TRBD2 agrees at 13 bases. The V and J ends lost 6 bases and 5 bases, in that order; junction bases with no gene match: 7. The CDR3 spans 14 residues. CDR1 and CDR2 from the germline V gene are SQVTM and ANQGSEA.

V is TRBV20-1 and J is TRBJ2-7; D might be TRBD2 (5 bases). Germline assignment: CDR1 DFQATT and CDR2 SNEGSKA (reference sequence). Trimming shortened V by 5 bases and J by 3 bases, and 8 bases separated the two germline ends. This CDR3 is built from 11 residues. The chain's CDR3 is CSADDYYEQYF. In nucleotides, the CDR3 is TGCAGTGCTGATGACTACTACGAGCAGTACTTC.

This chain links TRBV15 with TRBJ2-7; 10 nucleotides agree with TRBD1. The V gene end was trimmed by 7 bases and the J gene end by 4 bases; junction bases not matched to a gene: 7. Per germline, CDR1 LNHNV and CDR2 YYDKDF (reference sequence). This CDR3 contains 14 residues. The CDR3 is CATTRDRGMYEQYF. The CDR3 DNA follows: TGTGCCACCACTCGGGACAGGGGCATGTACGAGCAGTACTTC.

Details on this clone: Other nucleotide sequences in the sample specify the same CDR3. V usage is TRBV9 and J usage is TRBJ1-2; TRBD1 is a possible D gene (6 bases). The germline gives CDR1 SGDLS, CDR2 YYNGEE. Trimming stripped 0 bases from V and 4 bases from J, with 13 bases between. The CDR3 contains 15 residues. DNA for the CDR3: TGTGCCAGCAGCGTAGGTACAGGAGGGGGCTATGGCTACACCTTC. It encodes CASSVGTGGGYGYTF. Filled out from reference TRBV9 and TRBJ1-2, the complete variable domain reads DSGVTQTPKHLITATGQRVTLRCSPRSGDLSVYWYQQSLDQGLQFLIQYYNGEERAKGNILERFSAQQFPDLHSELNLSSLELGDSALYFCASSVGTGGGYGYTFGSGTRLTVV.

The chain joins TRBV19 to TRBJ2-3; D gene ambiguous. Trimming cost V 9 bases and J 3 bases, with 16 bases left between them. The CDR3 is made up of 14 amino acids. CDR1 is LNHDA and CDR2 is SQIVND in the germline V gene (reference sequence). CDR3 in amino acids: CASSRAQETDTQYF. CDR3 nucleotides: TGTGCCAGCTCTAGGGCTCAGGAAACAGATACGCAGTATTTT. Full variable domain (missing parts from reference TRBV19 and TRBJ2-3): DGGITQSPKYLFRKEGQNVTLSCEQNLNHDAMYWYRQDPGQGLRLIYYSQIVNDFQKGDIAEGYSVSREKKESFPLTVTSAQKNPTAFYLCASSRAQETDTQYFGPGTRLTVL.

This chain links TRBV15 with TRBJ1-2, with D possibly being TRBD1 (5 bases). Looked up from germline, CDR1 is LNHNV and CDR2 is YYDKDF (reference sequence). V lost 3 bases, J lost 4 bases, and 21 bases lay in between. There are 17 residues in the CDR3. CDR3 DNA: TGTGCCACCAGCAGTCATCCTGGGACTGCTTTGGCCTATGGCTACACCTTC. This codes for CATSSHPGTALAYGYTF.

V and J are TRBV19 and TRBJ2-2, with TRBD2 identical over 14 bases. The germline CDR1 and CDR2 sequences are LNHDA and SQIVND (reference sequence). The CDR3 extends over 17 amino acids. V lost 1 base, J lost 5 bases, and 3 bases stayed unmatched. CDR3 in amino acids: CASSIAWTSGRTGELFF. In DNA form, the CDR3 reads TGTGCCAGTAGTATAGCCTGGACTAGCGGGAGGACCGGGGAGCTGTTTTTT.

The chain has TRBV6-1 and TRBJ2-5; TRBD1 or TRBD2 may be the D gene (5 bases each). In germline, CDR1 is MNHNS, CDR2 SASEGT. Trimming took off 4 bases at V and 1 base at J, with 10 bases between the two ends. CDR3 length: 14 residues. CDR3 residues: CASSGRDGQETQYF. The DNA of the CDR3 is TGTGCCAGCAGTGGTAGGGACGGCCAAGAGACCCAGTACTTC.

The CDR3 spells CSVVMRQRVSYEQYF. As DNA, the CDR3 is TGCAGCGTTGTCATGAGGCAGAGGGTCTCCTACGAGCAGTACTTC. The rearrangement uses TRBV29-1 and TRBJ2-7; D possibly corresponds to TRBD2 (5 bases). Germline assignment: CDR1 SQVTM and CDR2 ANQGSEA. The germline V and J ends were trimmed by 4 bases and 0 bases, with 16 bases remaining between them. There are 15 residues in the CDR3.

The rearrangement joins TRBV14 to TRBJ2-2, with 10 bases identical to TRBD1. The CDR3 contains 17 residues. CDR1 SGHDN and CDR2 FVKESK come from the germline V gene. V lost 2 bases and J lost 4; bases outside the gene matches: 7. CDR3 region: CASSQLEGQGSTGELFF. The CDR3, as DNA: TGTGCCAGCAGCCAATTGGAGGGACAGGGGAGCACCGGGGAGCTGTTTTTT.

The CDR3 nucleotides are TGTGCCAGCCTGGGTCCTTTGGGCGAGCAGTACTTC. Protein sequence: CASLGPLGEQYF. This chain joins TRBV2 and TRBJ2-7; D gene ambiguous. The ends were cut back, 8 bases at V and 6 bases at J, with 14 bases in the middle. CDR3 length: 12 amino acids. Germline V CDR1 and CDR2: SNHLY, FYNNEI.

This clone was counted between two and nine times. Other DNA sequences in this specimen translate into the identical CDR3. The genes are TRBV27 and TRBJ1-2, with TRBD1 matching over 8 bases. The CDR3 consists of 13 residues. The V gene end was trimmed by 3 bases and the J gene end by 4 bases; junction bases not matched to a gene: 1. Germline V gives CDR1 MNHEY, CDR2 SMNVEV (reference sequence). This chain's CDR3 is CASSFGTGYGYTF. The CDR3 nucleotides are TGTGCCAGCAGTTTCGGGACAGGCTATGGCTACACCTTC.

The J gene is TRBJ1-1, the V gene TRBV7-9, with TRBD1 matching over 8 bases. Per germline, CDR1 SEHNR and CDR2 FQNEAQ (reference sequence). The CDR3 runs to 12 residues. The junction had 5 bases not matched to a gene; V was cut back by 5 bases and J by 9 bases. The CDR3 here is CASSNQGAQAFF. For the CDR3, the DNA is TGTGCCAGCAGCAATCAGGGGGCTCAAGCTTTCTTT.

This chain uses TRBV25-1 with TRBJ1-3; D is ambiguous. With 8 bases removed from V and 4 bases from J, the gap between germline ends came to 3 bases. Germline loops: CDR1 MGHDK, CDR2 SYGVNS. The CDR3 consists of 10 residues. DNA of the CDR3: TGTGCCAGCCTGGGAAACACCATATATTTT. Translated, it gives CASLGNTIYF.

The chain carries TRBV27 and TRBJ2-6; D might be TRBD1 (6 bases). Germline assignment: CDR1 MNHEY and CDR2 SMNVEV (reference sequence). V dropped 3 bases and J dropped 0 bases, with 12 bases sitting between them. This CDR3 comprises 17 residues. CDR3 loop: CASSFWTAFSGANVLTF. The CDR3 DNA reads TGTGCCAGCAGTTTTTGGACAGCCTTCTCTGGGGCCAACGTCCTGACTTTC.

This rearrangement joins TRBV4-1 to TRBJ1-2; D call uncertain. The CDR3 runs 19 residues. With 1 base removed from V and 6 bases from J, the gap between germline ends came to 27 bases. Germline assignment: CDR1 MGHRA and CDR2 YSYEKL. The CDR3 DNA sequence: TGCGCCAGCAGCCAAGGGTTGCGGAAGGGCCAGCCGGTTGGGGATGGCTACACCTTC. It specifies CASSQGLRKGQPVGDGYTF.

The CDR3 region has the DNA TGTGCCAGCAGCCGGGACGACCAAGAGACCCAGTACTTC. As protein: CASSRDDQETQYF. J is TRBJ2-5 and V is TRBV6-5; D is possibly TRBD1 or TRBD2 (5 bases each). Germline loops: CDR1 MNHEY, CDR2 SVGAGI. CDR3 length equals 13 residues. The V and J ends lost 6 bases and 0 bases respectively, with 8 bases between them.

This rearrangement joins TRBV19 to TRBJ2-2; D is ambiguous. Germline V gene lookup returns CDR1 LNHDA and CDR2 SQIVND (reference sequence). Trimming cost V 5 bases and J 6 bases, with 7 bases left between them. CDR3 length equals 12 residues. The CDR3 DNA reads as TGTGCCAGTAGTGCCGAAGCCGGGGAGCTGTTTTTT. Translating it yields CASSAEAGELFF.

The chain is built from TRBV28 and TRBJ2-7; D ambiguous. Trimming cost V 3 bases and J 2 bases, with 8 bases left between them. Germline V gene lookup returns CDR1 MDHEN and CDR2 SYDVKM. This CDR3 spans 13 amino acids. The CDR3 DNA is TGTGCCAGCAGTTTTTCCTCTCCCTACGAGCAGTACTTC. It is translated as CASSFSSPYEQYF.

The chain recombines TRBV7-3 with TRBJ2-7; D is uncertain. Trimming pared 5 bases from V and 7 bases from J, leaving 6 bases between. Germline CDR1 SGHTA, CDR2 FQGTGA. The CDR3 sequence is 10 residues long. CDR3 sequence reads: CASSLGEQYF. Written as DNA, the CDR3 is TGTGCCAGCAGCCTCGGGGAGCAGTACTTC.